A single sample is the source of the 22 T cell receptor beta chains below, sequenced in a study of early T cells in non-severe SARS-CoV-2 infection. In TCRdb, the 5' RACE reads were re-called with MiXCR into one record per CDR3 protein. The table includes about 59,000 distinct CDR3 sequences, roughly 13% detected once. The material sequenced was whole blood, taken at baseline. All receptors derive from an adult who was a healthcare worker with PCR-confirmed SARS-CoV-2 infection or an uninfected control (not recorded which).

The rearrangement joins TRBV5-1 to TRBJ2-7; perhaps TRBD1 as D (5 bases). There are 14 residues in the CDR3. The germline CDR1 and CDR2 sequences are SGHRS and YFSETQ. Trimming shortened V by 0 bases and J by 6 bases, and 13 bases separated the two germline ends. CDR3 in amino acids: CASSLEDTVSEQYF. Here the CDR3 DNA reads TGCGCCAGCAGCTTGGAGGACACGGTGAGCGAGCAGTACTTC.

This chain links TRBV18 with TRBJ2-1; 14 positions agree with TRBD2. V gave up 0 bases and J gave up 0 bases; unmatched junction bases: 10. The CDR3 has 21 amino acids. Per germline, CDR1 KGHSH and CDR2 LQKENI. CDR3 region: CASSPPTRLAGGRSSYNEQFF. CDR3 DNA: TGTGCCAGCTCACCACCCACCCGACTAGCGGGAGGGCGGAGCTCCTACAATGAGCAGTTCTTC.

The rearrangement joins TRBV12-3 or TRBV12-4 to TRBJ2-3; D may be TRBD1 (6 bases). V was cut by 7 bases and J by 5 bases, with 10 bases left in between. The CDR3 spans 12 residues. DNA of the CDR3: TGTGCCAGCATCCAAGGGGGAGATACGCAGTATTTT. Residues: CASIQGGDTQYF.

This clonotype was detected only a few times. J is TRBJ2-5 and V is TRBV7-9, with a weak D call TRBD2 (5 bases). Germline values: CDR1 SEHNR, CDR2 FQNEAQ (reference sequence). This CDR3 comprises 15 residues. Trimming shortened V by 2 bases and J by 3 bases, and 13 bases separated the two germline ends. The CDR3, as DNA: TGTGCCAGCAGCTTAACCCAGCGGAGAGAAGAGACCCAGTACTTC. It yields the protein CASSLTQRREETQYF.

The chain is built from TRBV12-3 or TRBV12-4 and TRBJ2-7; TRBD1 matches at 9 bases. Unmatched junction bases numbered 10, after V lost 6 bases and J lost 4 bases. This CDR3 contains 15 residues. CDR3 amino acids: CASRGQGGVNYEQYF. The DNA of the CDR3 is TGTGCCAGCAGGGGACAGGGAGGCGTTAATTACGAGCAGTACTTC.

This clonotype has a count of ten or more. The J gene is TRBJ2-7, the V gene TRBV12-3 or TRBV12-4; tentatively, D is TRBD2 (5 bases). Trimming left V 7 bases short and J 3 bases short, with 13 bases between. The CDR3 length is 13 residues. Here the CDR3 reads CASKPTRGYEQYF. The CDR3 DNA sequence: TGTGCCAGCAAACCTACCCGGGGCTACGAGCAGTACTTC.

The CDR3 DNA reads TGCAGCGTCGGGCGGGGGCTCGGCTACGAGCAGTACTTC. This sequence encodes CSVGRGLGYEQYF. V gene TRBV29-1 combines with J gene TRBJ2-7; possible D gene TRBD2, 7 bases. Trimming stripped 6 bases from V and 3 bases from J, with 15 bases between. The CDR3 spans 13 residues. The germline gives CDR1 SQVTM, CDR2 ANQGSEA.

This sequence joins TRBV2 and TRBJ2-3; 12 positions match TRBD2. The V and J ends lost 6 bases and 11 bases, in that order; junction bases with no gene match: 12. The germline V gene encodes CDR1 SNHLY and CDR2 FYNNEI. This CDR3 has 15 residues. The CDR3 spells CASSETSGSPWGQYF. In DNA, the CDR3 is TGTGCCAGCAGCGAGACTAGCGGGAGTCCCTGGGGGCAGTATTTT.

This chain links TRBV19 with TRBJ1-5; 7 nucleotides align to TRBD1. Germline V gene sequence: CDR1 LNHDA, CDR2 SQIVND (reference sequence). This CDR3 is built from 14 residues. The V and J ends lost 5 bases and 3 bases, in that order; junction bases with no gene match: 4. The CDR3 loop reads CASSWQGDNQPQHF. The CDR3 DNA reads TGTGCCAGTAGTTGGCAGGGGGACAATCAGCCCCAGCATTTT.

In its sample, this clonotype was seen many times. The chain has TRBV5-1 and TRBJ2-3; 7 bases agree with TRBD1. Germline values: CDR1 SGHRS, CDR2 YFSETQ. CDR3 length: 13 amino acids. The J segment lost 1 base and the V segment lost 10 bases, leaving 6 bases of the junction unmatched. The CDR3 DNA sequence: TGCGCCGTCCGGGACAGAGGCACAGATACGCAGTATTTT. Translating gives CAVRDRGTDTQYF.

The table lists this clonotype with many counts. CDR3 in amino acids: CSAIRRGGRHEQYF. The CDR3 DNA follows: TGCAGTGCGATTAGACGTGGCGGGAGGCACGAGCAGTACTTC. This chain links TRBV20-1 with TRBJ2-7, with 8 bases fitting TRBD2. Trimming cost V 6 bases and J 5 bases; bases outside gene matches: 12. This CDR3 has 14 amino acids. Germline V gene lookup returns CDR1 DFQATT and CDR2 SNEGSKA (reference sequence).

This clonotype was seen more than once but under ten times. This sequence joins TRBV9 and TRBJ2-7, with D uncertain. V lost 3 bases and J lost 0, with 7 bases in between. The germline CDR1 and CDR2 sequences are SGDLS and YYNGEE. The CDR3 is 13 residues long. CDR3 sequence (DNA): TGTGCCAGCAGCGCCGGCTTCTCCTACGAGCAGTACTTC. This sequence encodes CASSAGFSYEQYF.

This clonotype has more than one count but fewer than ten. The chain carries TRBV5-6 and TRBJ1-2; TRBD1 agrees at 8 bases. J lost 1 base, V lost 2 bases, and 4 bases had no gene match. The CDR3 spans 15 residues. CDR1 is SGHDT and CDR2 is YYEEEE in the germline V gene. The CDR3, as DNA: TGTGCCAGCAGCTTCAAGGACAGGGATAACTATGGCTACACCTTC. It encodes CASSFKDRDNYGYTF.

This chain uses TRBV19 with TRBJ1-4; maybe TRBD1 (6 bases). There are 14 residues in the CDR3. The germline gives CDR1 LNHDA, CDR2 SQIVND (reference sequence). Trimming took 6 bases from V and 4 from J, leaving 12 bases between them. The CDR3 loop is CASSKQGLNEKLFF. CDR3 sequence (DNA): TGTGCCAGTAGCAAACAGGGACTTAATGAAAAACTGTTTTTT.

This chain links TRBV27 with TRBJ2-7; no reliable D call. V lost 6 bases, J lost 4 bases, and 19 bases lay in between. This CDR3 contains 15 residues. Germline lookup yields CDR1 MNHEY and CDR2 SMNVEV (reference sequence). CDR3 protein: CASSSLGPQRYEQYF. For the CDR3, the DNA is TGTGCCAGCAGCTCCTTAGGCCCCCAGCGTTACGAGCAGTACTTC.

The chain is built from TRBV20-1 and TRBJ2-3; TRBD2 is a possible D gene (6 bases). The CDR3 spans 13 residues. V lost 3 bases, J lost 1 base, and 8 bases lay in between. The germline V gene encodes CDR1 DFQATT and CDR2 SNEGSKA (reference sequence). DNA for the CDR3: TGCAGTGCTAGGGGCGGGGGCACAGATACGCAGTATTTT. Amino acid sequence: CSARGGGTDTQYF.

This chain connects TRBV7-3 to TRBJ2-5; 7 bases line up with TRBD1. The J segment lost 5 bases and the V segment lost 1 base, leaving 13 bases of the junction unmatched. This CDR3 has 17 residues. From germline, CDR1 is SGHTA and CDR2 FQGTGA. CDR3 protein: CASSLRTPGQPRETQYF. CDR3 coding DNA: TGTGCCAGCAGCTTAAGGACCCCGGGACAGCCGAGGGAGACCCAGTACTTC.

The chain uses TRBV6-2 or TRBV6-3 and TRBJ2-7; no clear D. The CDR3 totals 11 residues. Germline assignment: CDR1 MNHEY and CDR2 SVGEGT. V was pared by 6 bases and J by 3 bases, with 6 bases between. The CDR3 DNA reads TGTGCCAGCAGAGATATCTACGAGCAGTACTTC. Its translation is CASRDIYEQYF.

This clonotype was counted many times. The chain joins TRBV27 to TRBJ1-3, with D uncertain. CDR3 length: 13 amino acids. V was trimmed by 6 bases and J by 0 bases, leaving 6 bases between them. Germline loops: CDR1 MNHEY, CDR2 SMNVEV (reference sequence). In DNA form, the CDR3 reads TGTGCCAGCAGGACAAGCTCTGGAAACACCATATATTTT. Translation: CASRTSSGNTIYF.

The table lists this clonotype with many counts. The genes are TRBV5-4 and TRBJ2-7, with TRBD2 identical over 9 bases. Trimming took 0 bases from V and 4 from J; bases not matched to a gene: 2. This CDR3 contains 14 residues. Germline assignment: CDR1 SGHNT and CDR2 YYREEE (reference sequence). CDR3 sequence reads: CASSLVAGAYEQYF. CDR3 DNA: TGTGCCAGCAGCTTGGTAGCGGGAGCTTACGAGCAGTACTTC.

To note about this clonotype: A much larger clone is a single base away; this may be a read error. The chain uses TRBV7-6 and TRBJ1-6; D not resolved. Germline V CDR1 and CDR2: SGHVS, FNYEAQ. CDR3 size: 16 residues. V gave up 1 base and J gave up 0 bases, with 7 bases separating them. The CDR3 DNA reads as TGTGCCAGCAGCTTAGGAGCGAGCTCCTATAATTCACCCCTCCACTTT. It specifies CASSLGASSYNSPLHF.

The rearrangement joins TRBV6-6 to TRBJ2-2; D gene unclear. This CDR3 has 12 amino acids. Germline loops: CDR1 MNHNY, CDR2 SVGAGI (reference sequence). V lost 7 bases, J lost 8 bases, and 11 bases lay in between. The CDR3 coding sequence is TGTGCCAGCAACCCCCTCGGGGGGGAGCTGTTTTTT. This codes for CASNPLGGELFF.